The clone carrying this T cell receptor beta chain was counted once. As yet, its antigen is unknown. Orbital computed tomography and thyroid ultrasound, together with serum TRAb and thyroxine and clinical symptoms, were used for diagnoses. Amplification of TCR beta CDR3 regions used RNA as the template. During a first-round RT-PCR of the TCR CDR3, the HTBI primer set was used. TCRdb re-called the multiplex PCR reads with MiXCR, one entry per CDR3 protein. The data show hundreds of thousands of distinct CDR3 sequences, around 16% seen once. This entry belongs to a study of T cells in Graves' hyperthyroidism and ophthalmopathy. Study information: Before treatment of any kind, peripheral blood was taken at initial diagnosis. Overall study findings and caveats: Blood shared most expanded thyroid clonotypes above 0.001.

V was shortened by 5 bases and J by 0 bases, with 20 bases between the two germline ends. This CDR3 spans 16 amino acids. Per the germline V gene, CDR1 is GTSNPN and CDR2 is SVGIG (reference sequence). V usage is TRBV30 and J usage is TRBJ2-7; D not resolved. Sequences were obtained from blood. The receptor's source is a woman between 40 and 55 years old with Graves' ophthalmopathy. The DNA for the CDR3 is TGTGCCTGGTTCCGAACAGTTTGGGTTCACTCCTACGAGCAGTACTTC. It encodes CAWFRTVWVHSYEQYF. The entire variable domain, with the rest obtained from reference TRBV30 and TRBJ2-7, is as follows: SQTIHQWPATLVQPVGSPLSLECTVEGTSNPNLYWYRQAAGRGLQLLFYSVGIGQISSEVPQNLSASRPQDRQFILSSKKLLLSDSGFYLCAWFRTVWVHSYEQYFGPGTRLTVT.